The 4 T cell receptor beta chains given below trace back to one sample, sequenced in a study of T cell changes during pregnancy in multiple sclerosis. Libraries were prepared by immunoSEQ multiplex PCR; TCRdb keeps only in-frame clonotypes and omits some of them. The table lists approximately 92,000 clones, about 92% of them singletons, with about 1.5% in the top ten. The sample was peripheral blood, taken in the first trimester of pregnancy. The receptor set was obtained from a female donor with multiple sclerosis, enrolled in a pregnancy study.

V is TRBV29-1 and J is TRBJ1-1; D not certain. Trimming removed 7 bases from V and 3 bases from J, with 12 bases in between. CDR1 SQVTM and CDR2 ANQGSEA come from the germline V gene. The CDR3 totals 12 residues. The CDR3 region has the DNA TGCAGCGCCCGGGATGAGTACACTGAAGCTTTCTTT. Encoded protein: CSARDEYTEAFF.

This clone was detected only a few times. The rearrangement links TRBV6-4 to TRBJ2-7; the D gene is possibly TRBD1 (5 bases). The V gene's germline CDR1 is MRHNA and CDR2 SNTAGT. Trimming left V 0 bases short and J 9 bases short, with 30 bases between. CDR3 length equals 19 residues. For the CDR3, the DNA is TGTGCCAGCAGTGACTCGATTCGCTCTCAGGACATCCCCTGGTGTGGGCAGTACTTC. Amino acids: CASSDSIRSQDIPWCGQYF.

The chain recombines TRBV11-2 with TRBJ1-4, with a possible D match to TRBD1 (6 bases). Germline V gives CDR1 SGHAT, CDR2 FQNNGV. Between the trimmed V and J ends, which lost 5 bases and 4 bases, there was a span of 8 bases. This CDR3 has 13 amino acids. The CDR3 nucleotides are TGTGCCAGCAGCCCACAGGGTAATGAAAAACTGTTTTTT. Its protein is CASSPQGNEKLFF.

This clone appeared a few times. The CDR3 nucleotides read TGTGCCAGCAGCGTAGAGTCCGGGACTAGCACAGATACGCAGTATTTT. Translation gives CASSVESGTSTDTQYF. J is TRBJ2-3 and V is TRBV9; D possibly corresponds to TRBD2 (6 bases). The CDR3 consists of 16 residues. Trimming shortened V by 0 bases and J by 0 bases, and 11 bases separated the two germline ends. Germline V lookup: CDR1 SGDLS, CDR2 YYNGEE. Based on the CDR3 plus reference TRBV9 and TRBJ2-3, the full variable domain is DSGVTQTPKHLITATGQRVTLRCSPRSGDLSVYWYQQSLDQGLQFLIQYYNGEERAKGNILERFSAQQFPDLHSELNLSSLELGDSALYFCASSVESGTSTDTQYFGPGTRLTVL.